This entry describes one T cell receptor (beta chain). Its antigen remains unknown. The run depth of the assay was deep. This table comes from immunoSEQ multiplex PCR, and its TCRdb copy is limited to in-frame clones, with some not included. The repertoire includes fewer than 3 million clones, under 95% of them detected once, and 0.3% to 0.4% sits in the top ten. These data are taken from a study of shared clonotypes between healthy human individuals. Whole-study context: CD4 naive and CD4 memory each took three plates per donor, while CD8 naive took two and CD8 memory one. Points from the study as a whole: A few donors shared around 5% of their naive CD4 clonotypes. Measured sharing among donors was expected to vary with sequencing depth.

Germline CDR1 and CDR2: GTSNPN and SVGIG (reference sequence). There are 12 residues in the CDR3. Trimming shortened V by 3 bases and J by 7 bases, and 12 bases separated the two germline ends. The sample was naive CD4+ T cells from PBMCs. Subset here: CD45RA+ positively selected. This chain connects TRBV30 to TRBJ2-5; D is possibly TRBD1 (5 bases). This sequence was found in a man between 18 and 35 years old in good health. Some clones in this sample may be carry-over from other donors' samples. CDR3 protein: CAWRPGWGTQYF. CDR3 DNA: TGTGCCTGGAGGCCAGGGTGGGGGACCCAGTACTTC.